The clone carrying this T cell receptor beta chain was counted between two and nine times. Profiling relied on immunoSEQ multiplex PCR, and the TCRdb table lists in-frame clones only, not all of them. Of about 220,000 clones listed, approximately 86% are singletons. The record originates from a study of blood T cell repertoires in COVID-19. Looking at the study overall: The United States, Italy and Spain were the sources of the acute and convalescent COVID-19 samples.

V lost 7 bases to trimming and J lost 5 bases, with 15 bases between them. CDR1 and CDR2 from the germline V gene are LGHDT and YNNKEL (reference sequence). CDR3 length: 13 amino acids. The sample consisted of peripheral blood. The V gene is TRBV3-1 (or the pseudogene TRBV3-2), the J gene TRBJ2-7; maybe TRBD2 (6 bases). This TCR derives from a woman of 80 years or more with acute or convalescent COVID-19. The CDR3 sequence is CASTLGGFNEQYF. CDR3 DNA: TGTGCCAGCACCCTCGGGGGATTCAACGAGCAGTACTTC.